This entry concerns a single T cell receptor beta chain. Its target is unknown. The data are from a study of shared clonotypes between healthy human individuals. The V end was cut by 11 bases, the J end by 5 bases, with 15 bases between. The CDR3 runs to 12 residues. In germline, CDR1 is SNHLY, CDR2 FYNNEI. Study-level points and caveats: Naive CD4 clonotypes were shared across several donors at roughly 4.6%.

Clones were sequenced by immunoSEQ multiplex PCR, and TCRdb holds only the in-frame ones, with some missing. This sample has 2 million to 2.5 million clones, with around 95% found just once. This chain connects TRBV2 to TRBJ1-1; perhaps TRBD1 as D (5 bases). The TCR originated in a man aged 18-30 years in good health. The specimen sequenced was naive CD4+ T cells sorted from blood. The subset was: CD45RA+ positively selected. In DNA form, the CDR3 reads TGTGCCGGGAGGGGAGAGCGAACTGAAGCTTTCTTT. Translated, it gives CAGRGERTEAFF.